These 6 T cell receptor beta chains came from one sample sequenced in a study of blood T cell repertoires in COVID-19. Repertoires were generated with immunoSEQ multiplex PCR, while TCRdb's copy carries only in-frame clones and drops some. Of under 450,000 clones listed, roughly nine tenths are singletons. Sequenced material: PBMCs or T cells enriched from blood (not recorded which). The receptors were gathered from a woman in her 40s who had been exposed to COVID-19.

This sequence joins TRBV9 and TRBJ2-2; D perhaps matches TRBD2 (5 bases). The CDR3 totals 15 residues. Trimming stripped 0 bases from V and 5 bases from J, with 11 bases between. Per the germline V gene, CDR1 is SGDLS and CDR2 is YYNGEE. The CDR3 DNA reads TGTGCCAGCAGCGTAGCGGCCCCGGGGACCGGGGAGCTGTTTTTT. Translating gives CASSVAAPGTGELFF. Variable domain in full (rest from reference TRBV9 and TRBJ2-2): DSGVTQTPKHLITATGQRVTLRCSPRSGDLSVYWYQQSLDQGLQFLIQYYNGEERAKGNILERFSAQQFPDLHSELNLSSLELGDSALYFCASSVAAPGTGELFFGEGSRLTVL.

The chain has TRBV30 and TRBJ1-2, with 11 bases identical to TRBD1. Germline V CDR1 and CDR2: GTSNPN, SVGIG (reference sequence). With V trimmed by 1 base and J by 8 bases, 6 bases remained unmatched. The CDR3 runs 14 residues. CDR3 sequence (DNA): TGTGCCTGGAGTGCACCCGGGACAGGGGGGGGCTACACCTTC. As protein: CAWSAPGTGGGYTF.

The V gene is TRBV7-8, the J gene TRBJ1-2; 8 positions agree with TRBD1. This CDR3 contains 14 residues. Germline loops: CDR1 SGHVS, CDR2 FQNEAQ. V trimming: 5 bases; J trimming: 8 bases; junction bases outside the gene matches: 10. This CDR3 reads CASSPQDRVGGYTF. In DNA, the CDR3 is TGTGCCAGCAGCCCTCAGGACAGGGTAGGGGGCTACACCTTC. Complete variable domain (other parts from reference TRBV7-8 and TRBJ1-2): GAGVSQSPRYKVAKRGQDVALRCDPISGHVSLFWYQQALGQGPEFLTYFQNEAQLDKSGLPSDRFFAERPEGSVSTLKIQRTQQEDSAVYLCASSPQDRVGGYTFGSGTRLTVV.

The count of this clone is one. The chain employs TRBV6-5 and TRBJ2-7; TRBD2 matches at 10 bases. The CDR3 runs 15 residues. V was pared by 11 bases and J by 3 bases, with 13 bases of the junction left unmatched. Germline CDR1 MNHEY, CDR2 SVGAGI. CDR3 nucleotide sequence: TGTGCCGTGCATTCCGAGCGGGAGGGCCTCTACGAGCAGTACTTC. Amino acids: CAVHSEREGLYEQYF.

The CDR3 DNA is TGTGCCAGCAGTAGGGGCAATGAGCAGTTCTTC. This sequence encodes CASSRGNEQFF. V usage is TRBV12-3 or TRBV12-4 and J usage is TRBJ2-1, with a possible D match to TRBD1 (5 bases). Trimming stripped 5 bases from V and 6 bases from J, with 5 bases between. There are 11 residues in the CDR3.

This chain joins TRBV18 and TRBJ1-3, with 7 bases fitting TRBD1. The junction had 2 bases not matched to a gene; V was cut back by 1 base and J by 2 bases. The CDR3 loop spans 15 amino acids. The germline CDR1 and CDR2 sequences are KGHSH and LQKENI. The CDR3 region has the DNA TGTGCCAGCTCACCACGACAGGGCACTGGAAACACCATATATTTT. It is translated as CASSPRQGTGNTIYF.